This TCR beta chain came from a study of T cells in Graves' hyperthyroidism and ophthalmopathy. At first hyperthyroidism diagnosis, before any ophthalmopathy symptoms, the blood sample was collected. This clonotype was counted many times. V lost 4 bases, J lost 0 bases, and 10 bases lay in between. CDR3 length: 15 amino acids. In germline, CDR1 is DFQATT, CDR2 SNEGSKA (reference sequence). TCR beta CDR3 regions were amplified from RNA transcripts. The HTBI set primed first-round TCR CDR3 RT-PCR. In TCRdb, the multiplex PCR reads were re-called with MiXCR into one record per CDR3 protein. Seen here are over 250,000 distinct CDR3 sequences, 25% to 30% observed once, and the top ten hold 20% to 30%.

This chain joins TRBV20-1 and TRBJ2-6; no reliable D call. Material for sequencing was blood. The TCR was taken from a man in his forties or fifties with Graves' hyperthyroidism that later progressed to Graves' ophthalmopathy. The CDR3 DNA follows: TGCAGTGCTAAGGTCACCTCCTCTGGGGCCAACGTCCTGACTTTC. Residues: CSAKVTSSGANVLTF.